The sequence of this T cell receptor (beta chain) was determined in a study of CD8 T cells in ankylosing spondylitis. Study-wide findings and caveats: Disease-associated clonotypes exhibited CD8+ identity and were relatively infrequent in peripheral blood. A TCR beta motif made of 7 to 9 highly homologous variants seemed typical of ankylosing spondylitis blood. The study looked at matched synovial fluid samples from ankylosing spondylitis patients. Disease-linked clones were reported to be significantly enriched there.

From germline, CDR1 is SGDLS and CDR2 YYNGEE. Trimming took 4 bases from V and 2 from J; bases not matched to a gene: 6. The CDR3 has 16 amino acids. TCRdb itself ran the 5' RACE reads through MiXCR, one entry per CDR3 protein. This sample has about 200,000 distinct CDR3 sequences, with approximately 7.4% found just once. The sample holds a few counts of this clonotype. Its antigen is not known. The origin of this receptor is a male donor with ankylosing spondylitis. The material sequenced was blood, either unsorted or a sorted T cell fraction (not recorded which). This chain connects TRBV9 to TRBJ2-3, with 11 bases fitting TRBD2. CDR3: CASSRGTSGPTDTQYF. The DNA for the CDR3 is TGTGCCAGCAGCAGAGGGACTAGCGGCCCCACAGATACGCAGTATTTT. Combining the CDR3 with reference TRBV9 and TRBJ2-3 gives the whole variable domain DSGVTQTPKHLITATGQRVTLRCSPRSGDLSVYWYQQSLDQGLQFLIQYYNGEERAKGNILERFSAQQFPDLHSELNLSSLELGDSALYFCASSRGTSGPTDTQYFGPGTRLTVL.